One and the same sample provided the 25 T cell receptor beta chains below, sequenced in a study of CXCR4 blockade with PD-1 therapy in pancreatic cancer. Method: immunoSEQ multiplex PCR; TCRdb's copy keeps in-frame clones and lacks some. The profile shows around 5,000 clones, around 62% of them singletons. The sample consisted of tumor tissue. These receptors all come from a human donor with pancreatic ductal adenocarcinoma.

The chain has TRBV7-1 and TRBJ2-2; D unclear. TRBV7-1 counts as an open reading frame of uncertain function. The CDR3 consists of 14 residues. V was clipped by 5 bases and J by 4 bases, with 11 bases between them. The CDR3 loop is CASSQALSTGELFF. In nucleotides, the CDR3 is TGTGCCAGCAGCCAAGCCCTCAGCACCGGGGAGCTGTTTTTT.

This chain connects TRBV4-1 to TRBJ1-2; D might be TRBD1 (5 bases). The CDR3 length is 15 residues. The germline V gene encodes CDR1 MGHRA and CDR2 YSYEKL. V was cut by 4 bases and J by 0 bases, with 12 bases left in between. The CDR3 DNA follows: TGCGCCAGCAGCCCGGGGCCCAGGTCTAACTATGGCTACACCTTC. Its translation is CASSPGPRSNYGYTF.

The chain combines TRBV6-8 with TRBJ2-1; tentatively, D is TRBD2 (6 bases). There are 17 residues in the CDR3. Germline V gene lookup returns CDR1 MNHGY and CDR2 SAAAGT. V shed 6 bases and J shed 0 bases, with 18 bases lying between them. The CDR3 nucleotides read TGTGCCAGCAGCACCGCGGGGCGGGCGAGCTCCTACAATGAGCAGTTCTTC. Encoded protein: CASSTAGRASSYNEQFF.

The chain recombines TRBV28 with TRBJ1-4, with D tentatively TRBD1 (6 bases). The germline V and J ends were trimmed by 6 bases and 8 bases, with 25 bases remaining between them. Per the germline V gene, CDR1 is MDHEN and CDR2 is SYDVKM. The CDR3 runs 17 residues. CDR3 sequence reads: CASRPLGRGVGGEKLFF. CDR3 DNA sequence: TGTGCCAGCAGACCGCTGGGTAGGGGGGTCGGAGGAGAAAAACTGTTTTTT.

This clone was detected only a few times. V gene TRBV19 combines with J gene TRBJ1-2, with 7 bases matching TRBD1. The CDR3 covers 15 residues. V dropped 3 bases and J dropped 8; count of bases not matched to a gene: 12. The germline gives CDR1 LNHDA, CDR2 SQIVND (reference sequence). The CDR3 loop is CASSMGGFTGDGYTF. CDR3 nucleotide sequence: TGTGCCAGTAGTATGGGAGGTTTTACAGGGGACGGCTACACCTTC.

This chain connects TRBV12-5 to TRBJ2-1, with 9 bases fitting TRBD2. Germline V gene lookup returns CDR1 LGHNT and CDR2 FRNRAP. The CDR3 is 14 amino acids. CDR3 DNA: TGTGCCAGCACCGTCGGGACTAGCAATAATGAGCAGTTCTTC. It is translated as CASTVGTSNNEQFF. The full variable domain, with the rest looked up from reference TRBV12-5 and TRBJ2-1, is DARVTQTPRHKVTEMGQEVTMRCQPILGHNTVFWYRQTMMQGLELLAYFRNRAPLDDSGMPKDRFSAEMPDATLATLKIQPSEPRDSAVYFCASTVGTSNNEQFFGPGTRLTVL.

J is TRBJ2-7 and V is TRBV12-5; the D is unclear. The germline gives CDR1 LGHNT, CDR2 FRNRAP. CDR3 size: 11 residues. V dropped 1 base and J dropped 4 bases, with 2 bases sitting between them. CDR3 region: CASGLDYEQYF. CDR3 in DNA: TGTGCTAGTGGTTTGGATTACGAGCAGTACTTC.

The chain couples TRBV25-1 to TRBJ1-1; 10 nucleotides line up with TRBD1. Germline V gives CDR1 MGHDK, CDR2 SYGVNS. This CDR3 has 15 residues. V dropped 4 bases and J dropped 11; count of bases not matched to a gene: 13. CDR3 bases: TGTGCCAGCAGTGCCTCTGACAGGGGGCAAAATGAGGCTTTCTTT. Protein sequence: CASSASDRGQNEAFF.

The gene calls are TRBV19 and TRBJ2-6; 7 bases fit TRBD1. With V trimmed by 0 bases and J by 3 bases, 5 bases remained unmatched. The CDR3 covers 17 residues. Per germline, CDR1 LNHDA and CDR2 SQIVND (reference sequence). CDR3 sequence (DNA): TGTGCCAGTAGTATAGATCTAAACAGGGGTGGGGCCAACGTCCTGACTTTC. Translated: CASSIDLNRGGANVLTF.

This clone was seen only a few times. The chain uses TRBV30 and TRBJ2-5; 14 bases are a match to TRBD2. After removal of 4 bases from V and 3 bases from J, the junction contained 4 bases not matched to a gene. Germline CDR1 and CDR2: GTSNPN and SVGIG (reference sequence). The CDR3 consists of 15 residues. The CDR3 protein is CAWKPGLAGEETQYF. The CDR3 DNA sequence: TGTGCCTGGAAACCGGGACTAGCGGGAGAAGAGACCCAGTACTTC.

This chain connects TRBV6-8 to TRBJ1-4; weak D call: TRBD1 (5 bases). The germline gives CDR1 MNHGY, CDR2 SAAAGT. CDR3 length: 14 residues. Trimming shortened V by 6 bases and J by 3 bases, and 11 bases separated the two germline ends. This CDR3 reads CASRTGGANEKLFF. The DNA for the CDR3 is TGTGCCAGCAGGACGGGGGGTGCTAATGAAAAACTGTTTTTT.

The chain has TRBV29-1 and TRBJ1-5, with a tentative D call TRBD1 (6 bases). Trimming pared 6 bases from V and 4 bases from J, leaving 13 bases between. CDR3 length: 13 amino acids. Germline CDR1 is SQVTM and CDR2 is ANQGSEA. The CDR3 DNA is TGCAGCGTGAGGGACAACATTAATCAGCCCCAGCATTTT. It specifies CSVRDNINQPQHF.

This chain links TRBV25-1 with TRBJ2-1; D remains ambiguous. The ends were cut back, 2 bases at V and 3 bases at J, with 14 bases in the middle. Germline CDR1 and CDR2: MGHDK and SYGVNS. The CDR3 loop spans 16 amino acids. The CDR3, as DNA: TGTGCCAGCAGTGAAAGTACGGCAGCATACTACAATGAGCAGTTCTTC. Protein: CASSESTAAYYNEQFF.

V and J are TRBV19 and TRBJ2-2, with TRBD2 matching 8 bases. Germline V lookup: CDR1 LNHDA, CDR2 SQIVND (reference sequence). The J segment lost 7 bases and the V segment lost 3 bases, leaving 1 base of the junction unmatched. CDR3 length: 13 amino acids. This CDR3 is CASSILAGGELFF. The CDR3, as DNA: TGTGCCAGTAGTATTCTAGCGGGCGGGGAGCTGTTTTTT. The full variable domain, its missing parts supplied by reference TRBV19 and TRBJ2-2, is DGGITQSPKYLFRKEGQNVTLSCEQNLNHDAMYWYRQDPGQGLRLIYYSQIVNDFQKGDIAEGYSVSREKKESFPLTVTSAQKNPTAFYLCASSILAGGELFFGEGSRLTVL.

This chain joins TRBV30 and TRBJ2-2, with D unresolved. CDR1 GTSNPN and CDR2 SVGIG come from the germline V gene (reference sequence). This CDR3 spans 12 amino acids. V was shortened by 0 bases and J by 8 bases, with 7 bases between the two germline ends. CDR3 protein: CAWSVQAGELFF. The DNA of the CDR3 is TGTGCCTGGAGTGTTCAGGCGGGGGAGCTGTTTTTT. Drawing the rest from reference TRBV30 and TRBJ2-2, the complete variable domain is SQTIHQWPATLVQPVGSPLSLECTVEGTSNPNLYWYRQAAGRGLQLLFYSVGIGQISSEVPQNLSASRPQDRQFILSSKKLLLSDSGFYLCAWSVQAGELFFGEGSRLTVL.

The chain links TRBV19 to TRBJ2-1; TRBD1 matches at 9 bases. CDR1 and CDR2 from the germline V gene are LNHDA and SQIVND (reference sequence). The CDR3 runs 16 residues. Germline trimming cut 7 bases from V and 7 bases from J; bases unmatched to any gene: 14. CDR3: CASTQFPGQGKNEQFF. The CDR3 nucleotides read TGTGCCAGTACCCAATTTCCGGGACAGGGCAAAAATGAGCAGTTCTTC.

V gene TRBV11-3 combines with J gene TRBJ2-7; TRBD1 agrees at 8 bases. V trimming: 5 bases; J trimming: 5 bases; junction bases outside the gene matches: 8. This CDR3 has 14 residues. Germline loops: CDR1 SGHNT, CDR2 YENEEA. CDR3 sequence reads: CASSPQDRVNEQYF. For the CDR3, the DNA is TGTGCCAGCAGCCCACAGGACAGGGTCAACGAGCAGTACTTC.

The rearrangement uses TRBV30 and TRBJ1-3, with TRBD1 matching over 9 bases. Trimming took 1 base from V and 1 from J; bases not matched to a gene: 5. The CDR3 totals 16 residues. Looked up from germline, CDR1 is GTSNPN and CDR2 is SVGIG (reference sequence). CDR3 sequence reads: CAWSGGTGLSGNTIYF. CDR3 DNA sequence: TGTGCCTGGAGTGGCGGGACAGGGCTATCTGGAAACACCATATATTTT.

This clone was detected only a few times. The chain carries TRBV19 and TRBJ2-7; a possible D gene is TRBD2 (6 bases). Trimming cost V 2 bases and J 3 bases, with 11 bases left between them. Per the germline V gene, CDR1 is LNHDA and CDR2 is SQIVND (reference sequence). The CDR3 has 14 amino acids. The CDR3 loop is CASSISGSGYEQYF. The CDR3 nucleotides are TGTGCCAGTAGTATATCCGGGAGCGGCTACGAGCAGTACTTC.

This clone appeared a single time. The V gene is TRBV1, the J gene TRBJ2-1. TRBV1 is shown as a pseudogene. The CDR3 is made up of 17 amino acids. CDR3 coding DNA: TGCGCCAGCAGCCGATCGCCATCTGGGACCGCCGGCAATGAGCAGTTCTTC. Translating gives CASSRSPSGTAGNEQFF.

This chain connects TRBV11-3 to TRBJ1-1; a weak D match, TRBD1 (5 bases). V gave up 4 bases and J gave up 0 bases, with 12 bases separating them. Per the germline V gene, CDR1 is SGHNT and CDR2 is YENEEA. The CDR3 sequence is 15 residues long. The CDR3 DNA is TGTGCCAGCAGCTCCTTGGGGGGGATGAACACTGAAGCTTTCTTT. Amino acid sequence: CASSSLGGMNTEAFF.

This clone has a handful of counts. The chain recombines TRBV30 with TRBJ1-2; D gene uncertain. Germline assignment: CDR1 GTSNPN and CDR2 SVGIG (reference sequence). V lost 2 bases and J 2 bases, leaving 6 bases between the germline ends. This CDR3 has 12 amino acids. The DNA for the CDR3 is TGTGCCTGGAGTACTGGGAACTATGGCTACACCTTC. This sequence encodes CAWSTGNYGYTF.

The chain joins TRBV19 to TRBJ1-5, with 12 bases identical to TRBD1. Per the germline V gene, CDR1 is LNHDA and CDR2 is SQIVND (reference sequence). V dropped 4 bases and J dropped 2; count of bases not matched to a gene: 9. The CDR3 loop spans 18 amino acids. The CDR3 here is CASSRAGTGGAGNQPQHF. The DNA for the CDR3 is TGTGCCAGTAGTAGGGCCGGGACAGGGGGCGCGGGCAATCAGCCCCAGCATTTT.

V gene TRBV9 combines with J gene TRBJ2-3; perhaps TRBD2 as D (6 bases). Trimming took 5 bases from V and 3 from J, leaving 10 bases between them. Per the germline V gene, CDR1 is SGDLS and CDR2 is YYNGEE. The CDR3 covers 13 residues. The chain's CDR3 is CASSVGGTDTQYF. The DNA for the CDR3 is TGTGCCAGCAGTGTCGGAGGGACAGATACGCAGTATTTT.

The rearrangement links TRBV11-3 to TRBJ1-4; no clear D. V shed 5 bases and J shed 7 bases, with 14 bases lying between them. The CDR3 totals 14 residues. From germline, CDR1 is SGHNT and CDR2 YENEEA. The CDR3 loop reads CASSRHGLGEKLFF. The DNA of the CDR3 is TGTGCCAGCAGCCGACACGGGCTGGGTGAAAAACTGTTTTTT. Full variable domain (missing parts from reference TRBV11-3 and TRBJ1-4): EAGVVQSPRYKIIEKKQPVAFWCNPISGHNTLYWYLQNLGQGPELLIRYENEEAVDDSQLPKDRFSAERLKGVDSTLKIQPAELGDSAVYLCASSRHGLGEKLFFGSGTQLSVL.